The 25 T cell receptor beta chains given below trace back to one sample, sequenced in a study of T cells after yellow fever vaccination. Each CDR3 protein is one row after TCRdb ran MiXCR on the 5' RACE reads. This table has a few hundred thousand distinct CDR3 sequences, approximately 13% appearing once. Sequencing was performed on CD4+ T cells sorted from PBMCs, taken 45 days after the yellow fever booster vaccination. Receptors were obtained from a man in his thirties or forties who received the YFV17D yellow fever vaccine.

This clonotype was observed a few times. The chain is built from TRBV5-1 and TRBJ2-7; D ambiguous. Germline V gives CDR1 SGHRS, CDR2 YFSETQ. Trimming removed 4 bases at V and 5 bases at J, with 19 bases between. This CDR3 is built from 15 residues. In DNA, the CDR3 is TGCGCCAGCAGCCCCATATTGGGGTCTGGAAACGAGCAGTACTTC. It codes for CASSPILGSGNEQYF.

This clonotype occurred a few times. This chain joins TRBV28 and TRBJ2-5; 10 bases agree with TRBD2. Looked up from germline, CDR1 is MDHEN and CDR2 is SYDVKM. The CDR3 totals 16 residues. Germline trimming cut 2 bases from V and 2 bases from J; bases unmatched to any gene: 5. The CDR3 DNA follows: TGTGCCAGCAGTTTACCCGGACTAGCGGCACAAGAGACCCAGTACTTC. Translated: CASSLPGLAAQETQYF.

This chain uses TRBV4-2 with TRBJ2-5; possibly TRBD1 for D (5 bases). The CDR3 consists of 15 residues. The germline gives CDR1 LGHNA, CDR2 YNFKEQ. Trimming shortened V by 3 bases and J by 2 bases, and 13 bases separated the two germline ends. CDR3 bases: TGTGCCAGCAGCCAGCCGGAGACAGAACAAGAGACCCAGTACTTC. It encodes CASSQPETEQETQYF.

The rearrangement links TRBV5-1 to TRBJ2-1; tentative D call: TRBD2 (5 bases). V was trimmed by 3 bases and J by 5 bases, leaving 6 bases between them. Germline CDR1 SGHRS, CDR2 YFSETQ. The CDR3 runs to 12 residues. CDR3 residues: CASSSRDNEQFF. In nucleotides, the CDR3 is TGCGCCAGCAGCTCGAGGGACAATGAGCAGTTCTTC. Supplemented by reference TRBV5-1 and TRBJ2-1, the full variable domain reads KAGVTQTPRYLIKTRGQQVTLSCSPISGHRSVSWYQQTPGQGLQFLFEYFSETQRNKGNFPGRFSGRQFSNSRSEMNVSTLELGDSALYLCASSSRDNEQFFGPGTRLTVL.

This sequence joins TRBV12-3 or TRBV12-4 and TRBJ2-2, with D possibly matching TRBD1 (5 bases). There are 15 residues in the CDR3. V shed 3 bases and J shed 2 bases, with 10 bases lying between them. CDR3 sequence: CASSFRQGNTGELFF. CDR3 sequence (DNA): TGTGCCAGCAGTTTCCGGCAGGGAAACACCGGGGAGCTGTTTTTT.

In this sample, this clonotype turned up once. The chain is built from TRBV3-1 and TRBJ2-7, with D possibly being TRBD1 (6 bases). Trimming shortened V by 7 bases and J by 9 bases, and 16 bases separated the two germline ends. CDR1 is LGHDT, CDR2 YNNKEL, per germline (reference sequence). The CDR3 consists of 12 residues. In DNA, the CDR3 is TGTGCCAGCACGTCGGGACATACAAGGCAGTACTTC. Translating gives CASTSGHTRQYF.

The chain employs TRBV20-1 and TRBJ1-4; D possibly corresponds to TRBD1 (5 bases). The CDR3 is 14 amino acids. CDR1 DFQATT and CDR2 SNEGSKA come from the germline V gene (reference sequence). V shed 6 bases and J shed 8 bases, with 19 bases lying between them. The CDR3 loop reads CSAPSGVAGEKLFF. The DNA for the CDR3 is TGCAGTGCCCCCTCGGGGGTAGCGGGCGAAAAACTGTTTTTT.

This chain uses TRBV12-3 or TRBV12-4 with TRBJ2-7, with D hard to call. V was cut by 7 bases and J by 3 bases, with 10 bases left in between. The CDR3 totals 12 residues. CDR3 loop: CASNVGGYEQYF. As DNA, the CDR3 is TGTGCCAGCAACGTTGGCGGCTACGAGCAGTACTTC.

V is TRBV5-6 and J is TRBJ2-5; 9 positions match TRBD1. The CDR3 has 15 residues. The germline CDR1 and CDR2 sequences are SGHDT and YYEEEE. The junction had 5 bases not matched to a gene; V was cut back by 0 bases and J by 5 bases. CDR3 in amino acids: CASSLVTGGAETQYF. As DNA, the CDR3 is TGTGCCAGCAGCTTGGTCACAGGGGGCGCGGAGACCCAGTACTTC.

This chain connects TRBV20-1 to TRBJ2-7; D not resolved. This CDR3 region has 12 residues. Germline CDR1 reads DFQATT; CDR2 reads SNEGSKA (reference sequence). Trimming took 6 bases from V and 7 from J, leaving 16 bases between them. CDR3 sequence reads: CSASSGSREQYF. CDR3 coding DNA: TGCAGTGCAAGCTCCGGGTCTCGAGAGCAGTACTTC.

The chain joins TRBV19 to TRBJ1-2; D is perhaps TRBD1 (6 bases). The CDR3 is 13 residues long. CDR1 is LNHDA, CDR2 SQIVND, per germline (reference sequence). Trimming took 5 bases from V and 8 from J, leaving 15 bases between them. DNA for the CDR3: TGTGCCAGTAGTGCTGCGCAGGGGTACGGCTACACCTTC. Translated, it gives CASSAAQGYGYTF.

The CDR3 nucleotides are TGTGCCAGCAGTTTAGTCCTAAGGAACACTGAAGCTTTCTTT. Translating it yields CASSLVLRNTEAFF. This chain joins TRBV28 and TRBJ1-1; D remains ambiguous. Trimming left V 2 bases short and J 1 base short, with 8 bases between. The CDR3 consists of 14 residues. From germline, CDR1 is MDHEN and CDR2 SYDVKM. Full variable domain (outside the CDR3, taken from reference TRBV28 and TRBJ1-1): DVKVTQSSRYLVKRTGEKVFLECVQDMDHENMFWYRQDPGLGLRLIYFSYDVKMKEKGDIPEGYSVSREKKERFSLILESASTNQTSMYLCASSLVLRNTEAFFGQGTRLTVV.

This clonotype was observed a handful of times. V is TRBV27 and J is TRBJ1-4; D not certain. V lost 1 base and J 8 bases, leaving 11 bases between the germline ends. Germline V gene data show CDR1 as MNHEY and CDR2 as SMNVEV (reference sequence). There are 14 residues in the CDR3. CDR3 protein: CASSLWAEGEKLFF. CDR3 nucleotides: TGTGCCAGCAGTTTATGGGCAGAAGGAGAAAAACTGTTTTTT. Combining the CDR3 with reference TRBV27 and TRBJ1-4 gives the whole variable domain EAQVTQNPRYLITVTGKKLTVTCSQNMNHEYMSWYRQDPGLGLRQIYYSMNVEVTDKGDVPEGYKVSRKEKRNFPLILESPSPNQTSLYFCASSLWAEGEKLFFGSGTQLSVL.

This clonotype occurred a few times. The chain uses TRBV28 and TRBJ2-7, with 7 bases matching TRBD1. CDR1 is MDHEN, CDR2 SYDVKM, per germline. The CDR3 is made up of 14 amino acids. V was pared by 5 bases and J by 2 bases, with 6 bases of the junction left unmatched. Here the CDR3 reads CASSLPGGTYEQYF. The CDR3, as DNA: TGTGCCAGCAGTCTCCCAGGGGGAACCTACGAGCAGTACTTC. The full variable domain, in which reference TRBV28 and TRBJ2-7 provide the parts outside the CDR3, is DVKVTQSSRYLVKRTGEKVFLECVQDMDHENMFWYRQDPGLGLRLIYFSYDVKMKEKGDIPEGYSVSREKKERFSLILESASTNQTSMYLCASSLPGGTYEQYFGPGTRLTVT.

The rearrangement uses TRBV5-1 and TRBJ2-5; 10 bases match TRBD1. Germline-derived CDR1 and CDR2 are SGHRS and YFSETQ. With 3 bases clipped from V and 4 bases from J, the junction kept 3 bases outside the gene matches. This CDR3 spans 14 amino acids. In DNA form, the CDR3 reads TGCGCCAGCAGCTCAGGGACAGGGGTAGAGACCCAGTACTTC. As protein: CASSSGTGVETQYF.

This chain links TRBV5-6 with TRBJ2-3; 12 bases align to TRBD2. This CDR3 comprises 18 residues. Germline CDR1 reads SGHDT; CDR2 reads YYEEEE. Trimming cost V 4 bases and J 7 bases; bases outside gene matches: 16. The CDR3 is CASSRRTSGTHGLNTQYF. The CDR3 bases are TGTGCCAGCAGCAGACGGACTAGCGGGACCCACGGGTTAAATACGCAGTATTTT.

V gene TRBV7-2 combines with J gene TRBJ1-1; TRBD1 matches 9 bases. With V trimmed by 5 bases and J by 5 bases, 9 bases remained unmatched. This CDR3 is built from 15 residues. Looked up from germline, CDR1 is SGHTA and CDR2 is FQGNSA. CDR3 region: CASSPSGQGGTEAFF. The CDR3 DNA reads TGTGCCAGCAGCCCTTCGGGACAGGGAGGAACTGAAGCTTTCTTT.

This clonotype was detected only a few times. V usage is TRBV4-3 and J usage is TRBJ1-4; D remains ambiguous. This CDR3 has 16 residues. CDR1 is LGHNA, CDR2 YSLEER, per germline. The ends were cut back, 1 base at V and 8 bases at J, with 17 bases in the middle. Written as DNA, the CDR3 is TGCGCCAGCAGCCAAGGTCCCCCTACTTCCTCCGAAAAACTGTTTTTT. Its translation: CASSQGPPTSSEKLFF.

The rearrangement joins TRBV6-2 or TRBV6-3 to TRBJ2-1, with D perhaps assigned TRBD1 or TRBD2 (5 bases each). The CDR3 runs to 19 residues. The V gene lost 4 bases and the J gene lost 6 bases, with 28 bases spanning the gap. Germline V gives CDR1 MNHEY, CDR2 SVGEGT. CDR3 residues: CASSSLVIVRAWGINEQFF. The CDR3 DNA reads as TGTGCCAGCAGTTCTTTGGTTATCGTCCGGGCCTGGGGGATCAATGAGCAGTTCTTC.

This clonotype showed up just a few times. The chain uses TRBV12-3 or TRBV12-4 and TRBJ2-2; the D gene is possibly TRBD1 (6 bases). With 5 bases removed from V and 4 bases from J, the gap between germline ends came to 14 bases. The CDR3 extends over 15 amino acids. The CDR3 is CASSQGTGFTGELFF. CDR3 sequence (DNA): TGTGCCAGCAGTCAGGGGACGGGATTCACCGGGGAGCTGTTTTTT.

The chain has TRBV10-3 and TRBJ1-1, with unresolved D. The CDR3 totals 13 residues. Germline CDR1 and CDR2: ENHRY and SYGVKD. V was trimmed by 7 bases and J by 2 bases, leaving 11 bases between them. The CDR3 region has the DNA TGTGCCATCATGAAGTATGATAACACTGAAGCTTTCTTT. The encoded protein is CAIMKYDNTEAFF.

The CDR3 region is CASSKGESIYEQYF. The CDR3, as DNA: TGCGCCAGCAGCAAAGGGGAGAGCATCTACGAGCAGTACTTC. The gene calls are TRBV5-1 and TRBJ2-7; perhaps D is TRBD1 or TRBD2 (5 bases each). Germline V gene data show CDR1 as SGHRS and CDR2 as YFSETQ. The CDR3 runs to 14 residues. V lost 4 bases to trimming and J lost 3 bases, with 14 bases between them.

The table lists this clonotype with a few counts. CDR3 region: CATSRERTTHEAFF. Here the CDR3 DNA reads TGTGCCACCAGCAGAGAGAGGACAACGCATGAAGCTTTCTTT. The genes are TRBV15 and TRBJ1-1, with a possible D match to TRBD1 (5 bases). The CDR3 sequence is 14 residues long. Trimming shortened V by 0 bases and J by 7 bases, and 12 bases separated the two germline ends. The germline gives CDR1 LNHNV, CDR2 YYDKDF (reference sequence).

The chain employs TRBV28 and TRBJ2-5; a possible D gene is TRBD2 (6 bases). The CDR3 is 13 amino acids. Trimming shortened V by 8 bases and J by 4 bases, and 14 bases separated the two germline ends. Germline lookup yields CDR1 MDHEN and CDR2 SYDVKM. The CDR3 nucleotides are TGTGCCAGCGTACCCGGGAGTGGAGAGACCCAGTACTTC. Translating gives CASVPGSGETQYF.

The rearrangement uses TRBV9 and TRBJ2-1, with 8 nucleotides matching TRBD2. CDR3 length: 15 residues. Trimming took 4 bases from V and 4 from J; bases not matched to a gene: 7. Germline V gene sequence: CDR1 SGDLS, CDR2 YYNGEE. CDR3 residues: CASSSLASGYNEQFF. CDR3 DNA: TGTGCCAGCAGCTCCTTAGCTAGCGGGTACAATGAGCAGTTCTTC. The full variable domain, completed using reference TRBV9 and TRBJ2-1, is DSGVTQTPKHLITATGQRVTLRCSPRSGDLSVYWYQQSLDQGLQFLIQYYNGEERAKGNILERFSAQQFPDLHSELNLSSLELGDSALYFCASSSLASGYNEQFFGPGTRLTVL.